Below are 4 T cell receptor beta chains sequenced from a single sample in a study of graft-versus-host responses after intestinal transplantation. TCRdb's copy holds only in-frame clones and misses some; the assay was immunoSEQ multiplex PCR. The sample records roughly 15,000 clones, almost 80% being singletons. Lamina propria and intraepithelial lymphocytes were released by processing graft tissue. This sample comprised ileum tissue, obtained about 430 days after intestinal transplant. The receptors were gathered from a human patient who received an intestinal transplant, so some T cells may come from the graft donor.

This chain's CDR3 is CASSVGYGNQPQHF. The CDR3 region has the DNA TGTGCCAGCAGTGTGGGGTATGGAAATCAGCCCCAGCATTTT. The rearrangement joins TRBV6-1 to TRBJ1-5; no clear D gene. Germline assignment: CDR1 MNHNS and CDR2 SASEGT. CDR3 length: 14 amino acids. V was shortened by 4 bases and J by 4 bases, with 11 bases between the two germline ends.

The rearrangement joins TRBV5-1 to TRBJ1-6; D not certain. This CDR3 region has 13 residues. V was pared by 0 bases and J by 8 bases, with 6 bases between. Looked up from germline, CDR1 is SGHRS and CDR2 is YFSETQ. The CDR3 reads CASSLEAYSPLHF. CDR3 nucleotides: TGCGCCAGCAGCTTGGAGGCCTATTCACCCCTCCACTTT.

The chain has TRBV5-6 and TRBJ2-3; D is unresolved. Germline V gene sequence: CDR1 SGHDT, CDR2 YYEEEE. V gave up 3 bases and J gave up 2 bases, with 7 bases separating them. This CDR3 contains 13 residues. DNA of the CDR3: TGTGCCAGCAGCTGGATCCACACAGATACGCAGTATTTT. It specifies CASSWIHTDTQYF.

The V call is TRBV15, the J call TRBJ2-5; TRBD1 or TRBD2 may be the D gene (5 bases each). CDR1 and CDR2 (germline): LNHNV, YYDKDF (reference sequence). This CDR3 is 16 amino acids long. Trimming removed 0 bases at V and 1 base at J, with 12 bases between. CDR3 in amino acids: CATSREPEGFQETQYF. The CDR3 DNA follows: TGTGCCACCAGCAGAGAGCCCGAGGGGTTCCAAGAGACCCAGTACTTC.